The rows below give T cell receptor beta chains drawn from one sample of a study of beta chain features in type 1 diabetes. Sequenced by immunoSEQ multiplex PCR; TCRdb stores in-frame clones only, minus some. The data hold about 640,000 clones, with 9.5% to 15% observed a single time. Material: naive CD4+ T cells from blood. Receptor source: a young man with type 1 diabetes. CDR3s include the opening cysteine and the closing phenylalanine or tryptophan. Each record gives: clone size, J gene, D gene, V gene, CDR3 DNA, CDR3 protein. A D gene is named only where the DNA matches it firmly. Size is stated for part of the rows, as once, few or many counts, or as a class when the clone is expanded.

abundance: .; j_gene: TRBJ2-1; d_gene: .; v_gene: TRBV25-1; CDR3nt: TGTGCCAGCAGTGAAATCGGTGTGGGCACCCAGCAGTTCTTC; CDR3aa: CASSEIGVGTQQFF
abundance: .; j_gene: TRBJ2-1; d_gene: .; v_gene: TRBV6-5; CDR3nt: TGTGCCAGCAGTCTAGGGGGGGTCTCCTACAATGAGCAGTTCTTC; CDR3aa: CASSLGGVSYNEQFF
abundance: .; j_gene: TRBJ2-5; d_gene: .; v_gene: TRBV20-1; CDR3nt: TGCAGTGCGGAACGAAGGACCCAGTACTTC; CDR3aa: CSAERRTQYF
abundance: .; j_gene: TRBJ1-1; d_gene: .; v_gene: TRBV19; CDR3nt: TGTGCCAGTAGTATGACGGGGCAGACTGAAGCTTTCTTT; CDR3aa: CASSMTGQTEAFF
abundance: few; j_gene: TRBJ1-1; d_gene: .; v_gene: TRBV4-3; CDR3nt: TGCGCCAGCAGCCAAGATTGGGGCGGCTCCGGGAACACTGAAGCTTTCTTT; CDR3aa: CASSQDWGGSGNTEAFF
abundance: few; j_gene: TRBJ2-3; d_gene: .; v_gene: TRBV28; CDR3nt: TGTGCCAGCAGCCGGGATTGGGGGACGCAGTATTTT; CDR3aa: CASSRDWGTQYF
abundance: .; j_gene: TRBJ1-5; d_gene: .; v_gene: TRBV5-4; CDR3nt: TGTGCCAGCGCCATTGATAGCAATCAGCCCCAGCATTTT; CDR3aa: CASAIDSNQPQHF
abundance: .; j_gene: TRBJ1-3; d_gene: .; v_gene: TRBV4-2; CDR3nt: TGTGCCAGCAGCCAACAGACAGGCGACTCTGGAAACACCATATATTTT; CDR3aa: CASSQQTGDSGNTIYF
abundance: few; j_gene: TRBJ2-3; d_gene: .; v_gene: TRBV5-4; CDR3nt: TGTGCCAGCAGCCCGGGGACACCGGGCGATACGCAGTATTTT; CDR3aa: CASSPGTPGDTQYF
abundance: .; j_gene: TRBJ2-7; d_gene: .; v_gene: TRBV6-1; CDR3nt: TGTGCCAGCAGTGATTGGGGGGCGCCTGAGCAGTACTTC; CDR3aa: CASSDWGAPEQYF
abundance: .; j_gene: TRBJ2-1; d_gene: .; v_gene: TRBV12-5; CDR3nt: TGTGCTAGTGGTTTGGTACGTGATGAGCAGTTCTTC; CDR3aa: CASGLVRDEQFF
abundance: once; j_gene: TRBJ2-7; d_gene: .; v_gene: TRBV7-3; CDR3nt: TGTGCCAGCAGCCCGGGGGTACTGAACTACGAGCAGTACTTC; CDR3aa: CASSPGVLNYEQYF
abundance: few; j_gene: TRBJ2-2; d_gene: .; v_gene: TRBV30; CDR3nt: TGTGCCTGGAGTGAAGTAGGAACATACACCGGGGAGCTGTTTTTT; CDR3aa: CAWSEVGTYTGELFF
abundance: .; j_gene: TRBJ1-1; d_gene: .; v_gene: TRBV29-1; CDR3nt: TGCAGCGTTGAAGGGGCCCCCGGGATGAGCACTGAAGCTTTCTTT; CDR3aa: CSVEGAPGMSTEAFF
abundance: .; j_gene: TRBJ1-4; d_gene: .; v_gene: TRBV7-2; CDR3nt: TGTGCCAGCAGCGCGGGACAAGCTTTTGAAAAACTGTTTTTT; CDR3aa: CASSAGQAFEKLFF
abundance: few; j_gene: TRBJ2-7; d_gene: .; v_gene: TRBV29-1; CDR3nt: TGCAGCGTTGTTTATGACAGGCGTAGCTCCTACGAGCAGTACTTC; CDR3aa: CSVVYDRRSSYEQYF
abundance: few; j_gene: TRBJ1-2; d_gene: .; v_gene: TRBV15; CDR3nt: TGTGCCACCAGCAGAGAGGGGACCACGGTGAACTATGGCTACACCTTC; CDR3aa: CATSREGTTVNYGYTF
abundance: few; j_gene: TRBJ2-1; d_gene: TRBD2; v_gene: TRBV7-7; CDR3nt: TGTGCCAGCAGCTTTTCTAGCGGGGCCTACAATGAGCAGTTCTTC; CDR3aa: CASSFSSGAYNEQFF
abundance: .; j_gene: TRBJ1-6; d_gene: .; v_gene: TRBV5-4; CDR3nt: TGTGCCAGCAGTTCTGGAGAGGAGGGGAACCTTAAAAATTCACCCCTCCACTTT; CDR3aa: CASSSGEEGNLKNSPLHF
abundance: .; j_gene: TRBJ2-7; d_gene: TRBD2; v_gene: TRBV4-2; CDR3nt: TGTGCCAGCAGCCAAGATCATCGGGGGGGCTACGAGCAGTACTTC; CDR3aa: CASSQDHRGGYEQYF
abundance: .; j_gene: TRBJ1-3; d_gene: .; v_gene: TRBV7-2; CDR3nt: TGTGCCAGCAGCTTAGATCGGGGAAGTACCATATATTTT; CDR3aa: CASSLDRGSTIYF
abundance: .; j_gene: TRBJ1-2; d_gene: .; v_gene: TRBV4-2; CDR3nt: TGTGCCAGCAGCCAAGATGTTACACTCGGGGGCTACACCTTC; CDR3aa: CASSQDVTLGGYTF
abundance: few; j_gene: TRBJ1-1; d_gene: TRBD1; v_gene: TRBV5-6; CDR3nt: TGTGCCAGCAGCCTCACAGGGGCGAAGGATTTCTTT; CDR3aa: CASSLTGAKDFF
abundance: .; j_gene: TRBJ1-2; d_gene: .; v_gene: TRBV5-4; CDR3nt: TGTGCCAGCAGCTTCAGGGGACACTATGGCTACACCTTC; CDR3aa: CASSFRGHYGYTF
abundance: .; j_gene: TRBJ2-7; d_gene: .; v_gene: TRBV29-1; CDR3nt: TGCAGCGTTGCCAGGGGTAGCGAGCAGTACTTC; CDR3aa: CSVARGSEQYF
abundance: few; j_gene: TRBJ2-1; d_gene: .; v_gene: TRBV7-2; CDR3nt: TGTGCCAGCAGCTTAGTGGGCGGGGCGGCCTACAATGAGCAGTTCTTC; CDR3aa: CASSLVGGAAYNEQFF
abundance: .; j_gene: TRBJ1-2; d_gene: .; v_gene: TRBV7-8; CDR3nt: TGTGCCAGCAGCTTCCAGGGGATGGCTAACTATGGCTACACCTTC; CDR3aa: CASSFQGMANYGYTF
abundance: .; j_gene: TRBJ1-2; d_gene: TRBD1; v_gene: TRBV28; CDR3nt: TGTGCCAGCAGTAGGACAGGATACGGCTACACCTTC; CDR3aa: CASSRTGYGYTF
abundance: .; j_gene: TRBJ1-5; d_gene: .; v_gene: TRBV7-2; CDR3nt: TGTGCCAGCAGCACCTTAAGTAGCAATCAGCCCCAGCATTTT; CDR3aa: CASSTLSSNQPQHF
abundance: .; j_gene: TRBJ1-1; d_gene: .; v_gene: TRBV11-1; CDR3nt: TGTGCCAGCAGCTTCAGACAGTCACTGTTGAACACTGAAGCTTTCTTT; CDR3aa: CASSFRQSLLNTEAFF
abundance: .; j_gene: TRBJ2-5; d_gene: .; v_gene: TRBV5-1; CDR3nt: TGCGCCAGCAGTTGGGCTGGGGACGAGGAGACCCAGTACTTC; CDR3aa: CASSWAGDEETQYF
abundance: few; j_gene: TRBJ1-5; d_gene: .; v_gene: TRBV10-3; CDR3nt: TGTGCCATTGCGGGCCAAAATCAGCCCCAGCATTTT; CDR3aa: CAIAGQNQPQHF
abundance: .; j_gene: TRBJ1-2; d_gene: .; v_gene: TRBV9; CDR3nt: TGTGCCAGCAGCCCCCGGGGGCATGGCTACACCTTC; CDR3aa: CASSPRGHGYTF
abundance: .; j_gene: TRBJ2-5; d_gene: .; v_gene: TRBV9; CDR3nt: TGTGCCAGCAGCGTGTCCTTGAGGGAGACCCAGTACTTC; CDR3aa: CASSVSLRETQYF
abundance: few; j_gene: TRBJ1-2; d_gene: .; v_gene: TRBV6-1; CDR3nt: TGTGCCAGCAGTGATCGGTATGGCTACACCTTC; CDR3aa: CASSDRYGYTF
abundance: few; j_gene: TRBJ1-1; d_gene: .; v_gene: TRBV29-1; CDR3nt: TGCAGCGTTGTGGCGAACACTGAAGCTTTCTTT; CDR3aa: CSVVANTEAFF